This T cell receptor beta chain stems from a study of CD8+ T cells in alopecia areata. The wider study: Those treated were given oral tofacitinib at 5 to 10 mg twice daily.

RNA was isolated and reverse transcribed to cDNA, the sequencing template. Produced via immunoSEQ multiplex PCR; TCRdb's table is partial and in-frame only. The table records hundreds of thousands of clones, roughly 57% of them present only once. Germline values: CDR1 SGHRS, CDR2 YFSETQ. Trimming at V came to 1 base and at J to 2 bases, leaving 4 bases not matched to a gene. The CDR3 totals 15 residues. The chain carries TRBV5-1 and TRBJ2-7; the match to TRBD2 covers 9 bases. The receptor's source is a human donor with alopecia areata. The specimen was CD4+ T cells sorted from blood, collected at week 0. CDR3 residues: CASSLKSGGPYEQYF. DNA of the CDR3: TGCGCCAGCAGCTTGAAAAGCGGGGGGCCCTACGAGCAGTACTTC. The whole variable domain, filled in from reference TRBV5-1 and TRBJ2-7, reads KAGVTQTPRYLIKTRGQQVTLSCSPISGHRSVSWYQQTPGQGLQFLFEYFSETQRNKGNFPGRFSGRQFSNSRSEMNVSTLELGDSALYLCASSLKSGGPYEQYFGPGTRLTVT.